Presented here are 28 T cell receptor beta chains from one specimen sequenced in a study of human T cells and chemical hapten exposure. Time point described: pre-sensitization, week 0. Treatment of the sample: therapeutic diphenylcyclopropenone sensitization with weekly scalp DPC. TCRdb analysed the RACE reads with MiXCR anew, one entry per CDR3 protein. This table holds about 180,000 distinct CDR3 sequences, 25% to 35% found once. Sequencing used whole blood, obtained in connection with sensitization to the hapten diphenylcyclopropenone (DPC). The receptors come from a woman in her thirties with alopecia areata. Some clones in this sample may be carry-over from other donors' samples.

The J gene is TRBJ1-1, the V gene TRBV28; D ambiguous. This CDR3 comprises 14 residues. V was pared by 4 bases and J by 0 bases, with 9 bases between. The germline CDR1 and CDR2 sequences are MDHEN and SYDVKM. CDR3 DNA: TGTGCCAGCAGTTCTCCGTGGCTGAACACTGAAGCTTTCTTT. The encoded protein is CASSSPWLNTEAFF.

The CDR3 spells CASSAGINAFF. DNA for the CDR3: TGTGCCAGCAGTGCAGGGATCAACGCTTTCTTT. This chain uses TRBV2 with TRBJ1-1; a weak D match, TRBD1 (5 bases). The germline CDR1 and CDR2 sequences are SNHLY and FYNNEI. Trimming shortened V by 4 bases and J by 11 bases, and 11 bases separated the two germline ends. The CDR3 length is 11 residues.

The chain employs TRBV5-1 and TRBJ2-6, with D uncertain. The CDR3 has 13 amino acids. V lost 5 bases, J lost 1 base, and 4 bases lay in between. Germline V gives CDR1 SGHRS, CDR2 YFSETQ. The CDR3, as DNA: TGCGCCAGCAGGGGTTCTGGGGCCAACGTCCTGACTTTC. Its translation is CASRGSGANVLTF.

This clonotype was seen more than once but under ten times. The CDR3 DNA reads as TGCAGTGCCCCGACAGGGGCGCAGAATCAGCCCCAGCATTTT. The encoded protein is CSAPTGAQNQPQHF. This chain connects TRBV20-1 to TRBJ1-5; the match to TRBD1 covers 8 bases. Losses at the gene ends were 6 bases for V and 4 bases for J; bases not matched to a gene: 8. The length of the CDR3 is 14 residues. In germline, CDR1 is DFQATT, CDR2 SNEGSKA (reference sequence).

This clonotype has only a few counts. The CDR3: CASSLRDPRSRDTEAFF. CDR3 DNA: TGTGCCAGCAGCTTAAGGGACCCCCGTTCGAGGGACACTGAAGCTTTCTTT. V usage is TRBV7-8 and J usage is TRBJ1-1, with D possibly TRBD1 on 5 matching bases. The CDR3 is made up of 17 amino acids. Deletions cut 2 bases from V and 3 bases from J, with 19 bases between. In germline, CDR1 is SGHVS, CDR2 FQNEAQ.

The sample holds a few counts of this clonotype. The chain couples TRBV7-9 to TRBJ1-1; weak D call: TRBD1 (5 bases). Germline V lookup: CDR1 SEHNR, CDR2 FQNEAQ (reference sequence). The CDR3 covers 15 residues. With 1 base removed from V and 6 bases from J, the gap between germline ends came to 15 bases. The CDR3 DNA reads TGTGCCAGCAGCTTAGGGATCGGGGCTTGGCCTGAAGCTTTCTTT. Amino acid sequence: CASSLGIGAWPEAFF. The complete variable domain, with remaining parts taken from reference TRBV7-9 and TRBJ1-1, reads DTGVSQNPRHKITKRGQNVTFRCDPISEHNRLYWYRQTLGQGPEFLTYFQNEAQLEKSRLLSDRFSAERPKGSFSTLEIQRTEQGDSAMYLCASSLGIGAWPEAFFGQGTRLTVV.

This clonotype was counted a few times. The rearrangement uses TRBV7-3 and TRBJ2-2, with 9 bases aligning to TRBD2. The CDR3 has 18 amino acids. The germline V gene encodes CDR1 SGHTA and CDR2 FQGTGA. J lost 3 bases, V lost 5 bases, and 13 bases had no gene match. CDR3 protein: CASSPALTSGRHTGELFF. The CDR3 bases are TGTGCCAGCAGCCCCGCCCTCACTAGCGGGCGCCACACCGGGGAGCTGTTTTTT.

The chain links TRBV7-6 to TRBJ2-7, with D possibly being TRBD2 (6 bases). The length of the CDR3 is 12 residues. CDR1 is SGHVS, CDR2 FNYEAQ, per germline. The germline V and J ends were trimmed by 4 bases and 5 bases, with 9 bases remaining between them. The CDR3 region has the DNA TGTGCCAGCAGCTCAGGGACTGACGAGCAGTACTTC. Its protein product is CASSSGTDEQYF.

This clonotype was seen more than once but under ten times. CDR3 in amino acids: CASSYVASGSRYEQYF. As DNA, the CDR3 is TGTGCCAGCTCCTACGTCGCTAGCGGGAGCAGGTACGAGCAGTACTTC. The V call is TRBV28, the J call TRBJ2-7, with TRBD2 matching 10 bases. The trim removed 8 bases at V and 4 bases at J, leaving 14 bases unmatched. CDR1 and CDR2 (germline): MDHEN, SYDVKM. This CDR3 comprises 16 residues. Looking up the rest from reference TRBV28 and TRBJ2-7 gives the full variable domain: DVKVTQSSRYLVKRTGEKVFLECVQDMDHENMFWYRQDPGLGLRLIYFSYDVKMKEKGDIPEGYSVSREKKERFSLILESASTNQTSMYLCASSYVASGSRYEQYFGPGTRLTVT.

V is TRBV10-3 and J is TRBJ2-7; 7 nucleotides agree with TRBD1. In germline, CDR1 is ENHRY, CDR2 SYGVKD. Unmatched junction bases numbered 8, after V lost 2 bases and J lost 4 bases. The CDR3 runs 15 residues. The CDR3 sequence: CAISETQGVGYEQYF. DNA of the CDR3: TGTGCCATCAGTGAGACGCAGGGGGTAGGATACGAGCAGTACTTC.

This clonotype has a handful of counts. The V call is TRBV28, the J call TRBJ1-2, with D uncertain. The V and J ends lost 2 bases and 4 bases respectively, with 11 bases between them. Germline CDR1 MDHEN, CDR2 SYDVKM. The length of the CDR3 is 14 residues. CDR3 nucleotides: TGTGCCAGCAGTTTAACCGGACCTGGCTATGGCTACACCTTC. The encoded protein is CASSLTGPGYGYTF.

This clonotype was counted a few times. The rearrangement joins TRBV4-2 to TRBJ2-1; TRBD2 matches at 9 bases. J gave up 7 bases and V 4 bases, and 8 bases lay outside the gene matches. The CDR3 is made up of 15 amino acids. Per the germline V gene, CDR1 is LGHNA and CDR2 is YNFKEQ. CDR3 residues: CASSPKAGGGNEQFF. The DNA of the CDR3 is TGTGCCAGCAGCCCGAAAGCGGGGGGTGGGAATGAGCAGTTCTTC.

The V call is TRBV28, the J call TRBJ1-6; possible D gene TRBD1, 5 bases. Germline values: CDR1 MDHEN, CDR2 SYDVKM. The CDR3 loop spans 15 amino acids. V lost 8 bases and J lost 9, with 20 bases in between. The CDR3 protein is CASGKDNIWGSPLHF. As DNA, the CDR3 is TGTGCCAGCGGCAAGGACAACATTTGGGGTTCACCCCTCCACTTT.

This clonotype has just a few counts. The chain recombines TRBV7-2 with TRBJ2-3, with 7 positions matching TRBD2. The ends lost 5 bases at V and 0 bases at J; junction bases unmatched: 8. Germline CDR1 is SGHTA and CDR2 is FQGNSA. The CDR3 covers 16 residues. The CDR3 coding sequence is TGTGCCAGCAGCCCCGTCGGGACTACTAGCACAGATACGCAGTATTTT. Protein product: CASSPVGTTSTDTQYF.

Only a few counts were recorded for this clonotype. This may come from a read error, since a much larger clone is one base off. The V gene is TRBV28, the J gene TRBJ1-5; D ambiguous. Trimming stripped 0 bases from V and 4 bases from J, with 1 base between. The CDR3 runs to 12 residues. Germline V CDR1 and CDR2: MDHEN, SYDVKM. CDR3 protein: CASSLWNQPQHF. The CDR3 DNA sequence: TGTGCCAGCAGTTTATGGAATCAGCCCCAGCATTTT.

The CDR3 DNA reads TGTGCCAGCAGTTACTTCGCAGGGGCGAATGGCTACACCTTC. Residues: CASSYFAGANGYTF. This sequence joins TRBV6-5 and TRBJ1-2, with D perhaps matching TRBD1 (6 bases). The CDR3 spans 14 residues. Trimming shortened V by 1 base and J by 6 bases, and 12 bases separated the two germline ends. CDR1 is MNHEY and CDR2 is SVGAGI in the germline V gene.

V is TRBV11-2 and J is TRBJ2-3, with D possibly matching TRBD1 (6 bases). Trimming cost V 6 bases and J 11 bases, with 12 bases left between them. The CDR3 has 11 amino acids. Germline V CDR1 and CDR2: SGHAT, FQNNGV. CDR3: CASRRTVLQYF. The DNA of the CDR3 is TGTGCCAGCAGAAGGACAGTTTTGCAGTATTTT.

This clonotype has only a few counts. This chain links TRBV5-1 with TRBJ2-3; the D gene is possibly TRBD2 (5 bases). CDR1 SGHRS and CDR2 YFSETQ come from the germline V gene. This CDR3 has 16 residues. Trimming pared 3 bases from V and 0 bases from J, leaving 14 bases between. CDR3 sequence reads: CASSSGLSLSTDTQYF. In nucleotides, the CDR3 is TGCGCCAGCAGCTCCGGACTTTCCCTAAGCACAGATACGCAGTATTTT.

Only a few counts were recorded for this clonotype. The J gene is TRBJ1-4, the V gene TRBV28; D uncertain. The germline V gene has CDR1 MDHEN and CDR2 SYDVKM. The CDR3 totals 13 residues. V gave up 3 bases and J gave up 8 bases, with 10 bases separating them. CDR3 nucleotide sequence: TGTGCCAGCAGTTTTGGGGATTTCGAAAAACTGTTTTTT. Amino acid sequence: CASSFGDFEKLFF.

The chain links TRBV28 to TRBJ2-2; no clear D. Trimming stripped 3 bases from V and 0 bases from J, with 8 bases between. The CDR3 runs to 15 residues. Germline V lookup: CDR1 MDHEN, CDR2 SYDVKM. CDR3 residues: CASSFGTANTGELFF. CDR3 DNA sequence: TGTGCCAGCAGTTTCGGAACCGCGAACACCGGGGAGCTGTTTTTT. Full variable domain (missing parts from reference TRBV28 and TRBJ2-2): DVKVTQSSRYLVKRTGEKVFLECVQDMDHENMFWYRQDPGLGLRLIYFSYDVKMKEKGDIPEGYSVSREKKERFSLILESASTNQTSMYLCASSFGTANTGELFFGEGSRLTVL.

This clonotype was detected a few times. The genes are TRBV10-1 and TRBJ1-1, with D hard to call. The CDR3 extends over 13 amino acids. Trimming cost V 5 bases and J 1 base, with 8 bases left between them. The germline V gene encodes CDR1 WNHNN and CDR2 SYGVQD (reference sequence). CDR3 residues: CASSSRSNTEAFF. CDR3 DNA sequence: TGCGCCAGCAGTTCCCGATCGAACACTGAAGCTTTCTTT.

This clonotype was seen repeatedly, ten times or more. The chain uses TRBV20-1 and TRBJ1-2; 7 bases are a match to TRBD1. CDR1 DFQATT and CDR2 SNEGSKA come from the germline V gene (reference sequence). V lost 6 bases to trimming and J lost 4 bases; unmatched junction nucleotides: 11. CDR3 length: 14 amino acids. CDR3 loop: CSALEGGAGYGYTF. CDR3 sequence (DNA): TGCAGTGCCTTGGAAGGGGGCGCGGGCTATGGCTACACCTTC.

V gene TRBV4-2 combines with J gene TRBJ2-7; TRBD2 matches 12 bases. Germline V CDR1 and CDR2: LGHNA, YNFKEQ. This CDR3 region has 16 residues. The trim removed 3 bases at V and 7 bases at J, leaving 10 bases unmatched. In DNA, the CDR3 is TGTGCCAGCAGCCAGGATAGACTAGCGGGAGTTGGTGAGCAGTACTTC. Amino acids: CASSQDRLAGVGEQYF.

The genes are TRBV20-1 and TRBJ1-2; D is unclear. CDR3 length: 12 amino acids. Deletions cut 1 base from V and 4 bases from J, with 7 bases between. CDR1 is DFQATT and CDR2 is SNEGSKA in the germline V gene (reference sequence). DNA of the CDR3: TGCAGTGCTAGAGTTACAGCCTATGGCTACACCTTC. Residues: CSARVTAYGYTF.

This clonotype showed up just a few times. The DNA of the CDR3 is TGTGCCAGCAGTGAGGACAGGTCTAATTCACCCCTCCACTTT. This gives the protein CASSEDRSNSPLHF. This sequence joins TRBV25-1 and TRBJ1-6; TRBD1 matches 7 bases. Trimming took 3 bases from V and 6 from J; bases not matched to a gene: 2. From germline, CDR1 is MGHDK and CDR2 SYGVNS. The CDR3 runs 14 residues.

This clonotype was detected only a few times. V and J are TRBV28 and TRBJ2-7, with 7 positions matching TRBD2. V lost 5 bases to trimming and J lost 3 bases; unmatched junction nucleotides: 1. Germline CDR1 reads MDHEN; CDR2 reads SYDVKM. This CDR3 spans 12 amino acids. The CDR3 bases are TGTGCCAGCAGTGGGGGGGGCTACGAGCAGTACTTC. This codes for CASSGGGYEQYF.

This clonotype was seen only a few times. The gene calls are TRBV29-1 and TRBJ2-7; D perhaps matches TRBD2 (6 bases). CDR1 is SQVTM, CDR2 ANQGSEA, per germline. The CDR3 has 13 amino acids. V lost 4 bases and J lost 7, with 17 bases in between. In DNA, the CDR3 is TGCAGCGTTGCCGAGTTCTGGGACTTGGAGCAGTACTTC. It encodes CSVAEFWDLEQYF.

CDR3 region: CSVERGDTEAFF. Written as DNA, the CDR3 is TGCAGCGTTGAAAGGGGAGACACTGAAGCTTTCTTT. The chain couples TRBV29-1 to TRBJ1-1; tentatively, D is TRBD1 (5 bases). CDR1 is SQVTM, CDR2 ANQGSEA, per germline. This CDR3 is 12 amino acids long. Trimming removed 2 bases from V and 3 bases from J, with 7 bases in between.